The 13 T cell receptor beta chains reported below all come from one sample, sequenced in a study of T cells in narcolepsy. Assay: immunoSEQ multiplex PCR; the TCRdb copy retains only in-frame clones and omits some. The profile shows about 33,000 clones, roughly 90% of them singletons. The sample comprised CD45RA- memory CD4+ T cells from PBMCs. Every receptor here comes from a human donor with narcolepsy.

The chain uses TRBV15 and TRBJ2-1; 8 positions agree with TRBD1. The CDR3 covers 16 residues. J was trimmed by 0 bases and V by 7 bases; bases with no gene match: 8. The germline V gene encodes CDR1 LNHNV and CDR2 YYDKDF (reference sequence). The CDR3 nucleotides read TGTGCCACCACTCCGGACAGGGCACTCTCCTACAATGAGCAGTTCTTC. This sequence encodes CATTPDRALSYNEQFF.

This chain links TRBV4-1 with TRBJ2-5; no clear D. The CDR3 sequence is 13 residues long. Trimming removed 1 base at V and 1 base at J, with 4 bases between. Per the germline V gene, CDR1 is MGHRA and CDR2 is YSYEKL. CDR3 DNA sequence: TGCGCCAGCAGCCAAGCCGTCCAAGAGACCCAGTACTTC. As protein: CASSQAVQETQYF.

The rearrangement links TRBV7-8 to TRBJ2-5; 14 bases are shared with TRBD2. Germline V CDR1 and CDR2: SGHVS, FQNEAQ. V shed 5 bases, J shed 1 base, and the junction held 3 bases outside the gene matches. This CDR3 region has 16 residues. CDR3 DNA: TGTGCCAGCAGCACTGGACTAGCGGGGGGCCAAGAGACCCAGTACTTC. Its protein is CASSTGLAGGQETQYF.

The V call is TRBV7-6, the J call TRBJ1-3; no firm D call. This CDR3 has 14 residues. V dropped 1 base and J dropped 5 bases, with 9 bases sitting between them. Germline CDR1 reads SGHVS; CDR2 reads FNYEAQ. CDR3 in amino acids: CASSLGEGRNTIYF. Here the CDR3 DNA reads TGTGCCAGCAGCTTAGGAGAGGGCCGAAACACCATATATTTT.

The rearrangement links TRBV10-3 to TRBJ2-7; D might be TRBD1 (5 bases). With 3 bases removed from V and 7 bases from J, the gap between germline ends came to 7 bases. This CDR3 is built from 11 residues. The germline gives CDR1 ENHRY, CDR2 SYGVKD. DNA of the CDR3: TGTGCCATCAGTGACCACAGGGAGCAGTACTTC. It codes for CAISDHREQYF.

This clone was recorded once. This sequence joins TRBV6-5 and TRBJ2-5, with D tentatively TRBD1 (7 bases). Trimming removed 2 bases at V and 5 bases at J, with 15 bases between. Germline CDR1 and CDR2: MNHEY and SVGAGI. This CDR3 spans 15 amino acids. The CDR3 is CASSYTDREVETQYF. CDR3 DNA: TGTGCCAGCAGTTACACCGACAGGGAGGTGGAGACCCAGTACTTC.

The chain links TRBV29-1 to TRBJ1-2; unclear D gene. This CDR3 is built from 12 residues. Germline CDR1 is SQVTM and CDR2 is ANQGSEA. V was trimmed by 4 bases and J by 8 bases, leaving 14 bases between them. DNA for the CDR3: TGCAGCGTTGTCGGTCAGATCTCCGGCTACACCTTC. Residues: CSVVGQISGYTF.

This chain links TRBV5-1 with TRBJ2-1; tentatively, D is TRBD2 (5 bases). CDR1 and CDR2 from the germline V gene are SGHRS and YFSETQ. There are 13 residues in the CDR3. V shed 7 bases and J shed 6 bases, with 14 bases lying between them. This CDR3 reads CASLPTTSNEQFF. DNA for the CDR3: TGCGCCAGCTTACCGACCACTAGCAATGAGCAGTTCTTC. Drawing the rest from reference TRBV5-1 and TRBJ2-1, the complete variable domain is KAGVTQTPRYLIKTRGQQVTLSCSPISGHRSVSWYQQTPGQGLQFLFEYFSETQRNKGNFPGRFSGRQFSNSRSEMNVSTLELGDSALYLCASLPTTSNEQFFGPGTRLTVL.

The J gene is TRBJ1-4, the V gene TRBV27; D gene ambiguous. CDR1 is MNHEY and CDR2 is SMNVEV in the germline V gene (reference sequence). Deletions cut 3 bases from V and 8 bases from J, with 13 bases between. CDR3 size: 14 residues. The CDR3, as DNA: TGTGCCAGCAGTTTTAGTCCAAACGGGGAAAAACTGTTTTTT. It encodes CASSFSPNGEKLFF.

The chain uses TRBV5-6 and TRBJ2-5; a weak D match, TRBD2 (5 bases). With 4 bases removed from V and 0 bases from J, the gap between germline ends came to 7 bases. This CDR3 spans 13 amino acids. Germline lookup yields CDR1 SGHDT and CDR2 YYEEEE. CDR3 loop: CASSTGNQETQYF. The CDR3 DNA reads as TGTGCCAGCAGCACCGGGAACCAAGAGACCCAGTACTTC. Combining the CDR3 with reference TRBV5-6 and TRBJ2-5 gives the whole variable domain DAGVTQSPTHLIKTRGQQVTLRCSPKSGHDTVSWYQQALGQGPQFIFQYYEEEERQRGNFPDRFSGHQFPNYSSELNVNALLLGDSALYLCASSTGNQETQYFGPGTRLLVL.

This chain joins TRBV6-1 and TRBJ1-1; D not certain. Trimming cost V 4 bases and J 1 base, with 10 bases left between them. CDR1 MNHNS and CDR2 SASEGT come from the germline V gene. This CDR3 has 14 amino acids. CDR3 in amino acids: CASSGHLRNTEAFF. DNA of the CDR3: TGTGCCAGCAGTGGACACCTCCGGAACACTGAAGCTTTCTTT.

The V call is TRBV27, the J call TRBJ2-1, with D possibly matching TRBD2 (5 bases). Per germline, CDR1 MNHEY and CDR2 SMNVEV (reference sequence). With 10 bases removed from V and 9 bases from J, the gap between germline ends came to 16 bases. The CDR3 is 12 amino acids. The CDR3: CATMDFLSEQFF. The CDR3 DNA is TGTGCCACCATGGACTTCCTATCTGAGCAGTTCTTC.

The rearrangement uses TRBV2 and TRBJ2-7, with 7 bases lining up with TRBD2. J lost 2 bases, V lost 8 bases, and 6 bases had no gene match. The length of the CDR3 is 13 residues. Germline V lookup: CDR1 SNHLY, CDR2 FYNNEI. CDR3 protein: CASGLAGTYEQYF. The CDR3 DNA follows: TGTGCCAGCGGTTTAGCGGGTACCTACGAGCAGTACTTC. Full variable domain (remainder filled in from reference TRBV2 and TRBJ2-7): EPEVTQTPSHQVTQMGQEVILRCVPISNHLYFYWYRQILGQKVEFLVSFYNNEISEKSEIFDDQFSVERPDGSNFTLKIRSTKLEDSAMYFCASGLAGTYEQYFGPGTRLTVT.